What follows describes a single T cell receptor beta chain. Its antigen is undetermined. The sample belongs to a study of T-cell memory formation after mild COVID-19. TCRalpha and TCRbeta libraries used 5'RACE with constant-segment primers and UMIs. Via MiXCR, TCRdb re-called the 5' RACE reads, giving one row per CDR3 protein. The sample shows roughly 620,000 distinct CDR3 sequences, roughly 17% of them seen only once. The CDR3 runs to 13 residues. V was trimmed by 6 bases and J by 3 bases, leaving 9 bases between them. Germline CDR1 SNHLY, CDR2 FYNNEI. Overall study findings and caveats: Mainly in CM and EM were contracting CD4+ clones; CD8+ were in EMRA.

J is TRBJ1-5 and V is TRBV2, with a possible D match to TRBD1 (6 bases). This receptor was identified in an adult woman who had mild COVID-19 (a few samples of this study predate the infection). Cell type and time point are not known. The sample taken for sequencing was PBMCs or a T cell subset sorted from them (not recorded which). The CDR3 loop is CASRRDINQPQHF. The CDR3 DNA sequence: TGTGCCAGCAGGAGGGACATCAATCAGCCCCAGCATTTT.